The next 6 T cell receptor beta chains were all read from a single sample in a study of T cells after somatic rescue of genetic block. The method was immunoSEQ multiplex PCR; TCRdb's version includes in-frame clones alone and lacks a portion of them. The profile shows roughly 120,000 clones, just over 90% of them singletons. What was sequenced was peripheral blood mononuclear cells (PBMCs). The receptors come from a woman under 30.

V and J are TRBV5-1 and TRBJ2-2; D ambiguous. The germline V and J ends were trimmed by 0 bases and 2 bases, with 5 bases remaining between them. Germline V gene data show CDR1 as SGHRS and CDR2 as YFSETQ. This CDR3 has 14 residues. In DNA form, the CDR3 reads TGCGCCAGCAGCTTGGGCGGTAACACCGGGGAGCTGTTTTTT. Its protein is CASSLGGNTGELFF.

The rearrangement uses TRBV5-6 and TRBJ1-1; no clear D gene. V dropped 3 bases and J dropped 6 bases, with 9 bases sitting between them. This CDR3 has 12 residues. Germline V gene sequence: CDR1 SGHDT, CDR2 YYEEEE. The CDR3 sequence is CASSSGWAEAFF. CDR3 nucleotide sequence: TGTGCCAGCAGCTCGGGGTGGGCTGAAGCTTTCTTT.

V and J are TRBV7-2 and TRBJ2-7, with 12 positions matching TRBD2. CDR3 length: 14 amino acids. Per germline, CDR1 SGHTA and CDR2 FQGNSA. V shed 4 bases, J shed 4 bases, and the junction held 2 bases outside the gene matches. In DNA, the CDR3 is TGTGCCAGCAGCTCAACTAGCGGGGGGTACGAGCAGTACTTC. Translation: CASSSTSGGYEQYF. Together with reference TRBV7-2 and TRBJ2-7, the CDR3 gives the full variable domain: GAGVSQSPSNKVTEKGKDVELRCDPISGHTALYWYRQSLGQGLEFLIYFQGNSAPDKSGLPSDRFSAERTGGSVSTLTIQRTQQEDSAVYLCASSSTSGGYEQYFGPGTRLTVT.

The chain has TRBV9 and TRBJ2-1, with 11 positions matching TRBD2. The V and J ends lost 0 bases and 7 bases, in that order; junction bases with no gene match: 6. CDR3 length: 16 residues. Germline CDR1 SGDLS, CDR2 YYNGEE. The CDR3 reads CASSVAGSGGANEQFF. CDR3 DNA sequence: TGTGCCAGCAGCGTAGCTGGTAGCGGGGGGGCTAATGAGCAGTTCTTC.

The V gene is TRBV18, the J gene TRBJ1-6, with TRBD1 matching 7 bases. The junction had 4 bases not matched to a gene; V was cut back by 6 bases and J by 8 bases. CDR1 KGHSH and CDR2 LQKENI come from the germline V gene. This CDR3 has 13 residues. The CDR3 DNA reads TGTGCCAGCTCTCTCGGACAGGATTCACCCCTCCACTTT. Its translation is CASSLGQDSPLHF.

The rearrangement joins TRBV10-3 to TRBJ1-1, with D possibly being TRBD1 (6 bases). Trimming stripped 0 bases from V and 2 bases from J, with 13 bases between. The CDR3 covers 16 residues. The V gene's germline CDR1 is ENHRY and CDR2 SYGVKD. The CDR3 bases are TGTGCCATCAGTGAGTCTGGGGAGGACAGTAACACTGAAGCTTTCTTT. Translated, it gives CAISESGEDSNTEAFF.